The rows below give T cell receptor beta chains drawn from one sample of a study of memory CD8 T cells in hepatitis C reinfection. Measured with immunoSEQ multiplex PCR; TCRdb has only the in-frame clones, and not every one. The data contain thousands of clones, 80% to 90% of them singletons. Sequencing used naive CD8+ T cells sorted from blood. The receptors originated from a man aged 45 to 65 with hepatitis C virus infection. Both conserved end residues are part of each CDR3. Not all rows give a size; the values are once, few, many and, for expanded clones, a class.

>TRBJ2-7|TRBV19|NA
CASSGDRGDEQYF
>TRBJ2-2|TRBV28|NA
CASSFSGAGELFF
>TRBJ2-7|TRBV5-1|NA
CASSAALPRGQNFYEQYF
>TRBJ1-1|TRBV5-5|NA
CASSSDLYSEAFF
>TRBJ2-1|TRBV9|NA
CASSVSMNEQFF
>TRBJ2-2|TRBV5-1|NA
CASSSQISGNTGELFF
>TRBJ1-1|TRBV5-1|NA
CASSLAVQSLNTEAFF
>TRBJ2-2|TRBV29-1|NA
CSVGCDTGGVGTGELFF
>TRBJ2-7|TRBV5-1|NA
CASSLGQYYEQYF
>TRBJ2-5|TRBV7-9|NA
CASSADSLQETQYF
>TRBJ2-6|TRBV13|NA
CASSLRQTLTGANVLTF
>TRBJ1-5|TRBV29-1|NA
CSVVQEGSSQPQHF
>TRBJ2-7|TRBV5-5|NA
CASSLDNSYEQYF
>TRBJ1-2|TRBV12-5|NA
CASGSAGTGGNYGYTF
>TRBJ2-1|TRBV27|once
CASSFSLSNYNEQFF
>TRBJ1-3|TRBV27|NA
CASSPTVQGRNTIYF